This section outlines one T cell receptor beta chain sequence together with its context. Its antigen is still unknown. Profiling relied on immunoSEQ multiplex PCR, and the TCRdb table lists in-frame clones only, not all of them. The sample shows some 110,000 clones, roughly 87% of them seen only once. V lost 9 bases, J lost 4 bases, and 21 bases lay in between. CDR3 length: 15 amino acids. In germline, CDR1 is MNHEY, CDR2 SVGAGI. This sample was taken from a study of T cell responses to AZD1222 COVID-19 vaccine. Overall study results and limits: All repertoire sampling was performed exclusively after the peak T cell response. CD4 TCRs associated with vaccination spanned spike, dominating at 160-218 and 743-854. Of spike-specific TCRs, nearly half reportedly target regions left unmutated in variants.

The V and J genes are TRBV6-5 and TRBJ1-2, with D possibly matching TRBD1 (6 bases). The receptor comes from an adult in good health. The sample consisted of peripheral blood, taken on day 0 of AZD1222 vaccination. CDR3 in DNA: TGTGCCAGTACTAGTAGGGGGGCGATTCTCTATGGCTACACCTTC. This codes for CASTSRGAILYGYTF.